The source of this T cell receptor beta chain is a study of blood T cell repertoires in COVID-19. In the study's own analysis: Reference gene primer amplification gave nucleated cell count estimates. Assay: immunoSEQ multiplex PCR; the TCRdb copy retains only in-frame clones and omits some. V, J and clone size reflect that table, while D and trimming were determined from the DNA. The table lists more than 200,000 clones, approximately 78% of them singletons, with roughly 8.2% in the top ten. CDR3 size: 14 residues. V was pared by 1 base and J by 2 bases, with 6 bases between. Germline-derived CDR1 and CDR2 are LGHDT and YNNKEL (reference sequence).

The chain uses TRBV3-1 (or the pseudogene TRBV3-2) and TRBJ1-5; D gene uncertain. Sequenced sample: peripheral blood. This TCR derives from an elderly woman with COVID-19, enrolled during active disease. CDR3: CASSQARGNQPQHF. CDR3 coding DNA: TGTGCCAGCAGCCAAGCCCGGGGCAATCAGCCCCAGCATTTT.